The entry that follows covers one T cell receptor (beta chain) sequence. The data belong to a study of blood T cell repertoires in COVID-19. Repertoires were generated with immunoSEQ multiplex PCR, while TCRdb's copy carries only in-frame clones and drops some. Here the sample spans 400,000 to 450,000 clones, about 91% being singletons. The J segment lost 4 bases and the V segment lost 5 bases, leaving 7 bases of the junction unmatched. Germline CDR1 is MNHEY and CDR2 is SMNVEV (reference sequence). This CDR3 has 15 residues. The source of this sequence is a woman in her forties or fifties with COVID-19, enrolled during active disease. This chain uses TRBV27 with TRBJ2-2; the match to TRBD2 covers 7 bases. The sequenced sample was peripheral blood. The CDR3 loop reads CASSRGRAGTGELFF. The CDR3 bases are TGTGCCAGCAGTCGTGGGAGGGCGGGCACCGGGGAGCTGTTTTTT.